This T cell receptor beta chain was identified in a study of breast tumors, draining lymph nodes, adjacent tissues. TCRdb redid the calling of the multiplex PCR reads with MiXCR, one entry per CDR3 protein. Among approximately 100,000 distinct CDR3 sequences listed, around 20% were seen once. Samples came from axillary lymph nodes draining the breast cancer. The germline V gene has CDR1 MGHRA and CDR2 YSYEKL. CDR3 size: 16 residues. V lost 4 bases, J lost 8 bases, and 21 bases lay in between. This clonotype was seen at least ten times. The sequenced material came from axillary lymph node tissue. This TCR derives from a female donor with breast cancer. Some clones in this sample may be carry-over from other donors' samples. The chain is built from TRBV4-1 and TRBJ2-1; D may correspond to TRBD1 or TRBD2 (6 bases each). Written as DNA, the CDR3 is TGCGCCAGCAGCCCAGGCCCCGCAAGGGGGGAGTATGAGCAGTTCTTC. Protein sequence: CASSPGPARGEYEQFF.